The present entry profiles one TCR beta chain with its context. Its antigen is not identified. This may be a read error: a much more frequent sequence differs by one nucleotide. Co-extracted RNA and DNA came from around 20-30 mg of unsorted bulk tissue. Resection treated the patients' primary liver carcinoma. The data stem from a study of tumor-infiltrating lymphocytes in primary liver carcinoma. Turning to the study itself: The patients included men and women who were aged 30 to 69 years. Study outcomes and limitations: Top-250-clone fractions were significantly higher in tumors than in blood (p = 0.039).

The CDR3 totals 15 residues. The germline V gene encodes CDR1 WNHNN and CDR2 SYGVQD (reference sequence). TCR beta cDNA was prepared out of 450 to 500 ng total RNA by means of a constant-region primer. Three nested multiplex PCR rounds, a slightly modified ARM-PCR, produced the libraries for TCR beta. Amplification in the first two PCR rounds was performed using TRBV1-TRBV30 forward primers and a C-beta reverse primer for 10 cycles each. MiXCR, applied by TCRdb to the multiplex PCR reads, yields one record per CDR3 protein. The repertoire includes about 92,000 distinct CDR3 sequences, around 68% of them detected once, and more than 25% sits in the top ten.

Material for sequencing was tumor-adjacent normal liver tissue. This receptor was taken from a man aged 40-50 years with primary liver carcinoma and hepatitis B virus infection. The V and J genes are TRBV10-1 and TRBJ2-7, with D perhaps TRBD1 or TRBD2 (5 bases each). The CDR3 bases are TGCACCAGCAGTGAGACCCGGGACGCCGCCTACGAGCAGTACTTC. It is translated as CTSSETRDAAYEQYF.